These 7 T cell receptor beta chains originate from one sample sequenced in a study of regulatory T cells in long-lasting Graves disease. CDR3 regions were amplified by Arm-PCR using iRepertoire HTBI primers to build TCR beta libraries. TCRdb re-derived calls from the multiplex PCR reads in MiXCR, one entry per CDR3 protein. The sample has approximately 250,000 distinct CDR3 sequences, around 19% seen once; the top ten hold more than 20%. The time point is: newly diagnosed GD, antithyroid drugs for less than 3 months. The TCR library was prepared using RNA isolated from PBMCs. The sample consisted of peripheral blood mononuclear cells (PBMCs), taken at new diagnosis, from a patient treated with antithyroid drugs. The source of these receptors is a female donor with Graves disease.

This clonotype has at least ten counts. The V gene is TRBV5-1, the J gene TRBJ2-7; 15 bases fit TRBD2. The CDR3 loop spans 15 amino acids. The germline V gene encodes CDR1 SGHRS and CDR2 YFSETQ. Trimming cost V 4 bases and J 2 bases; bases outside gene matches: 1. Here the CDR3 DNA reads TGCGCCAGCAGCGGACTAGCGGGAGGGACCTACGAGCAGTACTTC. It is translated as CASSGLAGGTYEQYF. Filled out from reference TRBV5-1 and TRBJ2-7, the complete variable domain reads KAGVTQTPRYLIKTRGQQVTLSCSPISGHRSVSWYQQTPGQGLQFLFEYFSETQRNKGNFPGRFSGRQFSNSRSEMNVSTLELGDSALYLCASSGLAGGTYEQYFGPGTRLTVT.

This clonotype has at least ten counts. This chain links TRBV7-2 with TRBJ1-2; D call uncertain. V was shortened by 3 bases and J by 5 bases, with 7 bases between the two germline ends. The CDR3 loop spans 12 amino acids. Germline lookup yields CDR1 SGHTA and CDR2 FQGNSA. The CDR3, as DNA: TGTGCCAGCAGCTTCGGACCGTATGGCTACACCTTC. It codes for CASSFGPYGYTF.

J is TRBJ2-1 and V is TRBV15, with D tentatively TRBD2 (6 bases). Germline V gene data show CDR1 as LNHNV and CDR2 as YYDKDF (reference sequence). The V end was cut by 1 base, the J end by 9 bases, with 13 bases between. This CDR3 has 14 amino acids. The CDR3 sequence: CATSRGGRGSEQFF. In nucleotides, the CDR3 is TGTGCCACCAGCAGAGGAGGGCGGGGCAGTGAGCAGTTCTTC.

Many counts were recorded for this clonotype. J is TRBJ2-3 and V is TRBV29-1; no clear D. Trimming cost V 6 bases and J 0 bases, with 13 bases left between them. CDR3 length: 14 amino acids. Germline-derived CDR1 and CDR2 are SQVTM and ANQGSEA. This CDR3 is CSVVGPQSTDTQYF. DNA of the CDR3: TGCAGCGTCGTAGGGCCCCAGAGCACAGATACGCAGTATTTT.

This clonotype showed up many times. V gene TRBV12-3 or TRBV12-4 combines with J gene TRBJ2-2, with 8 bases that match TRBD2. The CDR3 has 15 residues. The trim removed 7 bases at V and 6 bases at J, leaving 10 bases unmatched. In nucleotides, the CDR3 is TGTGCCAGCAACGAGCGGGAGAGGCTGGCCGGGGAGCTGTTTTTT. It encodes CASNERERLAGELFF.

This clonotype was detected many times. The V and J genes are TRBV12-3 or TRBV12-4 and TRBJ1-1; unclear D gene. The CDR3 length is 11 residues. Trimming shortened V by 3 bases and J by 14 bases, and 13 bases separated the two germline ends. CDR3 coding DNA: TGTGCCAGCAGTTTTTCCCAAAATCGCTTCTTT. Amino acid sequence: CASSFSQNRFF.

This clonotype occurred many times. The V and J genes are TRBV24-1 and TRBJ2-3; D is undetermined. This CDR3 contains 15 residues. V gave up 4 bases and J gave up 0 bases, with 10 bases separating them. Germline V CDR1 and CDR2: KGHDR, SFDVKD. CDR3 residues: CATSDRIRSTDTQYF. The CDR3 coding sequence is TGTGCCACCAGTGACAGGATTCGGAGCACAGATACGCAGTATTTT.